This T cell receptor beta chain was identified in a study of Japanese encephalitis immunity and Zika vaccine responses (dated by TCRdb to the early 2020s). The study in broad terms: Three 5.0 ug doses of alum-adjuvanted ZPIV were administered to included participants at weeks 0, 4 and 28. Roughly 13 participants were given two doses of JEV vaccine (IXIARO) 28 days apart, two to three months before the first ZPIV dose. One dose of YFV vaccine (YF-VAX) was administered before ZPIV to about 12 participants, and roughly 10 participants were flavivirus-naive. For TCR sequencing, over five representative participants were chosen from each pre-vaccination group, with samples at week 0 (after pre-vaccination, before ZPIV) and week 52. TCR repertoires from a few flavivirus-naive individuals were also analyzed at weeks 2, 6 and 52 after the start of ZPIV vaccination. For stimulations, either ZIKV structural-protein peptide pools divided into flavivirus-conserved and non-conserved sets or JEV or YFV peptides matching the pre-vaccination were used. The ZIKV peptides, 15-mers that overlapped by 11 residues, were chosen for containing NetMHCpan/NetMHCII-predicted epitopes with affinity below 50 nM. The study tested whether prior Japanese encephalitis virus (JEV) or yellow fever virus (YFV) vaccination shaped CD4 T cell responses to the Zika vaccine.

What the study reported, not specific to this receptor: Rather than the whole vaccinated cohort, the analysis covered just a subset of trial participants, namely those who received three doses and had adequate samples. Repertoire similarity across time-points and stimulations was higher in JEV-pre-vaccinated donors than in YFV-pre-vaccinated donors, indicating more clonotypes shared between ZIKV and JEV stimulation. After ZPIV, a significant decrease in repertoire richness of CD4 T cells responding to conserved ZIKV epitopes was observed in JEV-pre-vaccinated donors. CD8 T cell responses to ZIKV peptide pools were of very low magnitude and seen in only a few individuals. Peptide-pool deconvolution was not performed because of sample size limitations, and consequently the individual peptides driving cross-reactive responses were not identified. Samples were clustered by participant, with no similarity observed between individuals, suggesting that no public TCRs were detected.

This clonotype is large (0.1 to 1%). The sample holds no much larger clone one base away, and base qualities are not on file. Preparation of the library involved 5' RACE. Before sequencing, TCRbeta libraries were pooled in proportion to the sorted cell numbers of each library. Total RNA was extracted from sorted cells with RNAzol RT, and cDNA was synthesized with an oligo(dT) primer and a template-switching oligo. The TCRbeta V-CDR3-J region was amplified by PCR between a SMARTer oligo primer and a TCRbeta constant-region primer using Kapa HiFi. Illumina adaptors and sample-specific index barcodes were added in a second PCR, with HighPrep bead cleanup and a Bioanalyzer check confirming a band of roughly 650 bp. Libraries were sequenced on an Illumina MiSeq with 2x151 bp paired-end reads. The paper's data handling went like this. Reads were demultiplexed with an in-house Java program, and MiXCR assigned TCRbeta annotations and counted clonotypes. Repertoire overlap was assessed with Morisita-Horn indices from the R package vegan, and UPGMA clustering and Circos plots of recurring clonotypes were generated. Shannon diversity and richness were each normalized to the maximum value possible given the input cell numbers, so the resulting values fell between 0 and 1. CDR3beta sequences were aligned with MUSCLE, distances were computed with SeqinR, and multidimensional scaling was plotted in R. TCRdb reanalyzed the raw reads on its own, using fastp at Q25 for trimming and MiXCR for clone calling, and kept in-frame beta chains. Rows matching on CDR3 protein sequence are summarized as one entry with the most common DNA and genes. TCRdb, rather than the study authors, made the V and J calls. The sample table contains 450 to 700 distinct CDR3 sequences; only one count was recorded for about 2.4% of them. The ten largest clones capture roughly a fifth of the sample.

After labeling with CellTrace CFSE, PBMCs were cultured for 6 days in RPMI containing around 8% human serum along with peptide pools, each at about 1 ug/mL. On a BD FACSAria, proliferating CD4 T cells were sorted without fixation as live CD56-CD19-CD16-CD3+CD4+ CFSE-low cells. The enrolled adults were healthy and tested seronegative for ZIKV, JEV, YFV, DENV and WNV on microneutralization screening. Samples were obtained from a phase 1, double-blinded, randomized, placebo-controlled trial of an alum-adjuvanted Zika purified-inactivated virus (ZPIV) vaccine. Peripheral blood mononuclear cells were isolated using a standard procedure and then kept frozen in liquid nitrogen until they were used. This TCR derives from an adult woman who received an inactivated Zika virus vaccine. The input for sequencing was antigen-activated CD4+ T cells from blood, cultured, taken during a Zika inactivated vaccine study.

The CDR3 region has the sequence CSARPVGLPYEQYF. Read as DNA, the sequence is TGCAGTGCTAGACCCGTGGGGCTCCCCTACGAGCAGTACTTC. The rearranged chain carries TRBV20-1 and TRBJ2-7, with TRBD1 tentatively as D gene (5 bases match). V was cut back by 2 bases and J by 2 bases, leaving a gap of 13 bases between them. From its cysteine to its phenylalanine, the CDR3 spans 14 amino acids. Only the CDR3 part of the read is kept: 42 bases, read in frame from the first base. CDR1 DFQATT and CDR2 SNEGSKA were looked up in the germline V gene (reference sequence).